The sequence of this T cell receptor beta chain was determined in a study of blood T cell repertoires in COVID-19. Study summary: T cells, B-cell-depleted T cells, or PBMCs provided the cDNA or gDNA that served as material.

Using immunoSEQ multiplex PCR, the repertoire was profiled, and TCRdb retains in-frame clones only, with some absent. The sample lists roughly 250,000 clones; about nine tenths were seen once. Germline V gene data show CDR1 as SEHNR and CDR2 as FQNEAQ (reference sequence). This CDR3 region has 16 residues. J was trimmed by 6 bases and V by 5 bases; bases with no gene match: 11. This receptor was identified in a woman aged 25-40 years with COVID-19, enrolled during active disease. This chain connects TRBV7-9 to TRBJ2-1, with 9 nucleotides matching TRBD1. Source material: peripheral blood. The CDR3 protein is CASSQTRGQGTNEQFF. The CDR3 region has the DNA TGTGCCAGCAGCCAGACTCGAGGACAGGGGACCAATGAGCAGTTCTTC.